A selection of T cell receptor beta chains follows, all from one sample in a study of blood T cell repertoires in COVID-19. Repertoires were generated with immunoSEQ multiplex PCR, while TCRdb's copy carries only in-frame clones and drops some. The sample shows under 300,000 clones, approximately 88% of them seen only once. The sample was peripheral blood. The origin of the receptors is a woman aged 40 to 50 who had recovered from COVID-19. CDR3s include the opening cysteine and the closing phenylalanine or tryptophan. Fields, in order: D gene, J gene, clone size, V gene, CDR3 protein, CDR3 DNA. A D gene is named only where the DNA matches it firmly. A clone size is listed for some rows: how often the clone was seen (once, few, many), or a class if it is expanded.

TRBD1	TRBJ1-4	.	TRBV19	CASKRRTGFEKLFF	TGTGCCAGTAAGAGGCGGACAGGTTTCGAAAAACTGTTTTTT
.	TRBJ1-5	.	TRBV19	CASSIDKGVKVQPQHF	TGTGCCAGTAGTATAGATAAGGGGGTAAAGGTTCAGCCCCAGCATTTT
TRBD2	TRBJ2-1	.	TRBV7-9	CASSPPGLAGGITNEQFF	TGTGCCAGCAGTCCTCCGGGACTAGCGGGAGGGATCACAAATGAGCAGTTCTTC
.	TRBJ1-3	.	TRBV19	CASTSPPGQLNSGNTIYF	TGTGCCAGTACCTCCCCGCCAGGACAGCTGAACTCTGGAAACACCATATATTTT
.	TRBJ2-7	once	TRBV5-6	CASSRGAQGNGEQYF	TGTGCCAGCAGCCGGGGGGCGCAGGGGAATGGCGAGCAGTACTTC
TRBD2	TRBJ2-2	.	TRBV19	CASRNSSGRPNTGELFF	TGTGCCAGTAGGAATTCGAGCGGGAGGCCGAACACCGGGGAGCTGTTTTTT
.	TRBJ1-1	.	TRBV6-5	CASSYSSGGGEAFF	TGTGCCAGCAGTTACTCGAGCGGGGGAGGTGAAGCTTTCTTT
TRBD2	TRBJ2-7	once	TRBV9	CASSVGTSGDYEQYF	TGTGCCAGCAGCGTAGGCACTAGCGGGGACTACGAGCAGTACTTC
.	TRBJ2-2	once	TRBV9	CASSGGRAGELFF	TGTGCCAGCAGCGGGGGGCGGGCCGGGGAGCTGTTTTTT
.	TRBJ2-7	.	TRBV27	CASSLGDTEQYF	TGTGCCAGCAGCCTAGGGGACACCGAGCAGTACTTC
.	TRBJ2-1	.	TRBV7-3	CASSLGGAGRSEQFF	TGTGCCAGCAGCCTGGGTGGGGCCGGGCGTAGTGAGCAGTTCTTC
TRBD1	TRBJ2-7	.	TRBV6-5	CASSYGGQGAGYEQYF	TGTGCCAGCAGTTACGGCGGACAGGGGGCGGGGTACGAGCAGTACTTC
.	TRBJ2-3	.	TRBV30	CAWGLPPDTQYF	TGTGCCTGGGGACTTCCCCCAGATACGCAGTATTTT
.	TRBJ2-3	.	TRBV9	CASSARGDTSTDTQYF	TGTGCCAGCAGCGCCCGAGGGGACACGAGCACAGATACGCAGTATTTT
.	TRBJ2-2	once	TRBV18	CASSPEGQNGELFF	TGTGCCAGCTCACCGGAGGGCCAGAACGGGGAGCTGTTTTTT
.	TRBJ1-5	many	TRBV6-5	CASRRWGDGQPQHF	TGTGCCAGCCGTAGGTGGGGCGATGGTCAGCCCCAGCATTTT
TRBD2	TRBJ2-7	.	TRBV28	CASSLLGGTSGEQYF	TGTGCCAGCAGTTTATTGGGGGGGACTAGCGGCGAGCAGTACTTC
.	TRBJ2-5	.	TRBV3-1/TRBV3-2	CASSQARETQYF	TGTGCCAGCAGCCAAGCTCGGGAGACCCAGTACTTC
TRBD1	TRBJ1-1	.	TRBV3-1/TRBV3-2	CASIGDSNTEAFF	TGTGCCAGCATTGGGGACAGTAACACTGAAGCTTTCTTT
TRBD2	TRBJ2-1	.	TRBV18	CASSPDYWREGLYNEQFF	TGTGCCAGCTCACCAGACTATTGGCGGGAGGGCCTCTACAATGAGCAGTTCTTC
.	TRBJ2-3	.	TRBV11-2	CASSFGAWGRTDTQYF	TGTGCCAGCAGCTTCGGGGCATGGGGGCGCACAGATACGCAGTATTTT
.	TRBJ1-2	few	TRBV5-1	CASSKGLNYGYTF	TGCGCCAGCAGCAAGGGGCTGAACTATGGCTACACCTTC
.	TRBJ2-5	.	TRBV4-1	CASSQGLQETQYF	TGCGCCAGCAGCCAAGGACTCCAAGAGACCCAGTACTTC
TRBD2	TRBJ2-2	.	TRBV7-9	CASSLALAGVGTGELFF	TGTGCCAGCAGCTTAGCGCTAGCGGGCGTGGGCACCGGGGAGCTGTTTTTT
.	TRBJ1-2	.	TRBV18	CASSPGRDYGYTF	TGTGCCAGCTCACCCGGCAGGGACTATGGCTACACCTTC
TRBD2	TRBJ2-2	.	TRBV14	CASSQPGTSTGELFF	TGTGCCAGCAGCCAACCCGGGACTAGCACCGGGGAGCTGTTTTTT
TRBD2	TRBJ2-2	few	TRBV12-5	CASGLTPGGLAVPANTGELFF	TGTGCTAGTGGCCTTACCCCTGGGGGACTAGCGGTTCCCGCGAACACCGGGGAGCTGTTTTTT
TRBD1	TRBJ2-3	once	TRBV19	CASSETGARDTQYF	TGTGCCAGTAGCGAGACAGGGGCGCGGGATACGCAGTATTTT
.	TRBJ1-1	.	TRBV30	CAWSFPGTEAFF	TGTGCCTGGAGCTTCCCCGGCACTGAAGCTTTCTTT
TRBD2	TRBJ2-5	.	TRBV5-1	CASSLGLAGGQETQYF	TGCGCCAGCAGCTTAGGACTAGCGGGAGGCCAAGAGACCCAGTACTTC
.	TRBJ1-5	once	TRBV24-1	CATSDGRGRYSNQPQHF	TGTGCCACCAGTGATGGGAGGGGACGGTATAGCAATCAGCCCCAGCATTTT
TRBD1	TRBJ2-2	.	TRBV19	CASSLGQGETGELFF	TGTGCCAGTAGTTTGGGACAGGGCGAGACCGGGGAGCTGTTTTTT
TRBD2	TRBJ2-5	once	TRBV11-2	CASSSLAAGWGQETQYF	TGTGCCAGCAGCTCGCTAGCGGCTGGGTGGGGGCAAGAGACCCAGTACTTC
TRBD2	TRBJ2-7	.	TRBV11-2	CASSLVTGTSGRAYEQYF	TGTGCCAGCAGCTTAGTAACCGGGACTAGCGGGAGGGCCTACGAGCAGTACTTC
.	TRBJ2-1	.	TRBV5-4	CASSFEGRGDNEQFF	TGTGCCAGCAGCTTCGAAGGGAGGGGGGACAATGAGCAGTTCTTC